This T cell receptor beta chain was retrieved from a study of cytomegalovirus exposure and HLA in healthy donors. From germline, CDR1 is SGHNT and CDR2 YYREEE (reference sequence). The CDR3 length is 16 residues. V lost 6 bases and J 4 bases, leaving 22 bases between the germline ends. This clone was counted only a few times. The PCR made use of 60 Vbeta and 13 Jbeta primers. Sequencing used immunoSEQ multiplex PCR; TCRdb keeps in-frame clones, though not all of them. This sample has 130,000 to 150,000 clones; over 70% occur once, and the top ten carry around 4.9%. The clonotype originates from a male donor in good health and CMV-seronegative. Sequenced sample: PBMCs. The V and J genes are TRBV5-4 and TRBJ1-1, with D perhaps TRBD1 (5 bases). Here the CDR3 DNA reads TGTGCCAGCAACCGATCCCCGTGGGAGGGGAGCACTGAAGCTTTCTTT. Protein product: CASNRSPWEGSTEAFF.